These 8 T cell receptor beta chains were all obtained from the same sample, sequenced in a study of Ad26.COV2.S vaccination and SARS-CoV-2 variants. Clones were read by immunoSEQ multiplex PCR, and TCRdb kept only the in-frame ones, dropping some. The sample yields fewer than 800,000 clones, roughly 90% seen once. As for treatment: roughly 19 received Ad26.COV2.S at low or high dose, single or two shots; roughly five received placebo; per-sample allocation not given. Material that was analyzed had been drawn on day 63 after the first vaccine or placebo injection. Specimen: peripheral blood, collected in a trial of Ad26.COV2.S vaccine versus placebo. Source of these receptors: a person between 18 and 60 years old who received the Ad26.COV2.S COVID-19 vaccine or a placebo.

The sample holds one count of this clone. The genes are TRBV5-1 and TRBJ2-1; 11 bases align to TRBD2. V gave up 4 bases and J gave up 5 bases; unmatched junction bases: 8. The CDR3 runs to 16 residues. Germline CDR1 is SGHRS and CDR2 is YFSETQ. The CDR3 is CASSRTSGSPNNEQFF. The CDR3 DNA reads TGCGCCAGCAGCCGTACTAGCGGGAGTCCCAACAATGAGCAGTTCTTC. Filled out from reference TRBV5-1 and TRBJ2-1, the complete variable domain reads KAGVTQTPRYLIKTRGQQVTLSCSPISGHRSVSWYQQTPGQGLQFLFEYFSETQRNKGNFPGRFSGRQFSNSRSEMNVSTLELGDSALYLCASSRTSGSPNNEQFFGPGTRLTVL.

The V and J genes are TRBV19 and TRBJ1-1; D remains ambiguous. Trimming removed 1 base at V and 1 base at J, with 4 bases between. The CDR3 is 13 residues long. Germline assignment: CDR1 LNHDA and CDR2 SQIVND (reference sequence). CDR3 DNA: TGTGCCAGTAGTATAGTCAAGAACACTGAAGCTTTCTTT. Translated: CASSIVKNTEAFF.

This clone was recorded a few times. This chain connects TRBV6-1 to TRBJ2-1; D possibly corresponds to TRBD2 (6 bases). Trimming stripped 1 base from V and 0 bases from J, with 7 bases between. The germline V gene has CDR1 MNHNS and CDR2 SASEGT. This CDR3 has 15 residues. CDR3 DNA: TGTGCCAGCAGTGAAGACGGGAGCTCCTACAATGAGCAGTTCTTC. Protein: CASSEDGSSYNEQFF.

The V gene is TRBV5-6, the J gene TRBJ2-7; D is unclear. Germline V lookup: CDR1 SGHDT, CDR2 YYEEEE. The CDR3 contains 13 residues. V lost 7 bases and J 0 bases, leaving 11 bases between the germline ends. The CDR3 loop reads CASGDGSSYEQYF. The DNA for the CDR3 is TGTGCCAGCGGTGACGGAAGCTCCTACGAGCAGTACTTC.

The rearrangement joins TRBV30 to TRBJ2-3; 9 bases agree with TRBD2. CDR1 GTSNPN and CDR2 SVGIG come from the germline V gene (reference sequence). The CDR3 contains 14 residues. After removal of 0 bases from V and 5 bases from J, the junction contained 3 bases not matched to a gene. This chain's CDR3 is CAWSVASGVDTQYF. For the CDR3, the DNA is TGTGCCTGGAGTGTAGCTAGCGGGGTAGATACGCAGTATTTT.

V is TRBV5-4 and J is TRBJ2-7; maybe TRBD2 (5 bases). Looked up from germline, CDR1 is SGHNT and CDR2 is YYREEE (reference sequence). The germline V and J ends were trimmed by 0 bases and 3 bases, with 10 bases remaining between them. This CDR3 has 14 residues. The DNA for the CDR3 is TGTGCCAGCAGCTTGGACGGGAAGGACTACGAGCAGTACTTC. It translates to CASSLDGKDYEQYF.

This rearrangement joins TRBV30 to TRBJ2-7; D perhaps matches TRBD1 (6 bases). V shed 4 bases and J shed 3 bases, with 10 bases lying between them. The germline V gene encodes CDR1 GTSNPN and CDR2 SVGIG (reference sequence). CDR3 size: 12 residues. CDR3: CAWKDSHYEQYF. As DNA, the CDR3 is TGTGCCTGGAAGGACAGTCACTACGAGCAGTACTTC.

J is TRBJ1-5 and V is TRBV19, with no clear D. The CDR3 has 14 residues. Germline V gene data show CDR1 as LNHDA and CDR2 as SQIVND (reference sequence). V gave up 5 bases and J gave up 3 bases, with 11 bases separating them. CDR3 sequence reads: CASSWAADNQPQHF. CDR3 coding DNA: TGTGCCAGTAGTTGGGCGGCGGACAATCAGCCCCAGCATTTT. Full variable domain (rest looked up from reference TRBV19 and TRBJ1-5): DGGITQSPKYLFRKEGQNVTLSCEQNLNHDAMYWYRQDPGQGLRLIYYSQIVNDFQKGDIAEGYSVSREKKESFPLTVTSAQKNPTAFYLCASSWAADNQPQHFGDGTRLSIL.